The rows below give T cell receptor beta chains drawn from one sample of a study of Ad26.COV2.S vaccination and SARS-CoV-2 variants. The assay was immunoSEQ multiplex PCR, and TCRdb's table has in-frame clones only and misses some. The table includes about 400,000 clones, about four fifths detected once. Sample: peripheral blood, taken in a trial of Ad26.COV2.S vaccine versus placebo. These TCRs come from a person aged 18-60 years who received the Ad26.COV2.S COVID-19 vaccine or a placebo. The CDR3 runs from the conserved cysteine through the conserved F or W. Fields, in order: V gene, CDR3 protein.

V: TRBV6-5
CDR3: CASRRTGGRGEQFF

V: TRBV2
CDR3: CAWNGRRTSTDTQYF

V: TRBV19
CDR3: CASKAPEKANEQFF

V: TRBV5-1
CDR3: CASSRRGQGGSKTQYF

V: TRBV19
CDR3: CASRPSLAGLYNEQFF

V: TRBV18
CDR3: CASSPQGLSNYGYTF

V: TRBV19
CDR3: CASRDSNTGELFF

V: TRBV5-4
CDR3: CASSLEGVGGYTF

V: TRBV6-5
CDR3: CASTETWWSYNEQFF

V: TRBV12-3/TRBV12-4
CDR3: CASSRSSQPQHF

V: TRBV5-6
CDR3: CASSRTGDNEQFF

V: TRBV18
CDR3: CASSPTRTYNEQFF

V: TRBV9
CDR3: CASSPDSGADTQYF

V: TRBV10-2
CDR3: CASTRLAGGKTGELFF

V: TRBV3-1/TRBV3-2
CDR3: CASSPEALLGGYTF

V: TRBV3-1/TRBV3-2
CDR3: CASSRGQGNANTGELFF

V: TRBV6-5
CDR3: CASRITRTGRNTIYF

V: TRBV27
CDR3: CASRPFIHGGYTF

V: TRBV2
CDR3: CASSPGLAEGHEQFF

V: TRBV2
CDR3: CASSDLASDTQYF

V: TRBV24-1
CDR3: CATSSFGTGLNTQYF

V: TRBV11-2
CDR3: CASRQFAGVNTEAFF

V: TRBV5-4
CDR3: CASSIDHATGELFF

V: TRBV9
CDR3: CASSVVSGSIGEQYF

V: TRBV7-9
CDR3: CASSLGASGDETQYF

V: TRBV24-1
CDR3: CATSGSDRGRSGYTF

V: TRBV7-6
CDR3: CASSPRGDEQFF

V: TRBV28
CDR3: CASRFKSGYTF

V: TRBV24-1
CDR3: CATSDPDRGTYEQYF

V: TRBV5-4
CDR3: CASSPAGDHEQYF

V: TRBV12-5
CDR3: CASGSGASGGTDTQYF

V: TRBV7-2
CDR3: CASSLDSLSPLHF

V: TRBV7-2
CDR3: CASSLVPRFKTTGELFF

V: TRBV7-6
CDR3: CASSFSGPQDTQYF

V: TRBV6-5
CDR3: CASTQLSGYTGELFF

V: TRBV4-1
CDR3: CASSHEGGYTF

V: TRBV16
CDR3: CASSYERGTEAFF

V: TRBV7-2
CDR3: CASSPYRHPSGNTIYF

V: TRBV19
CDR3: CASSEPGQAIYGYTF

V: TRBV20-1
CDR3: CSASSDRERGYTF

V: TRBV5-1
CDR3: CASSMGDKPADEQFF